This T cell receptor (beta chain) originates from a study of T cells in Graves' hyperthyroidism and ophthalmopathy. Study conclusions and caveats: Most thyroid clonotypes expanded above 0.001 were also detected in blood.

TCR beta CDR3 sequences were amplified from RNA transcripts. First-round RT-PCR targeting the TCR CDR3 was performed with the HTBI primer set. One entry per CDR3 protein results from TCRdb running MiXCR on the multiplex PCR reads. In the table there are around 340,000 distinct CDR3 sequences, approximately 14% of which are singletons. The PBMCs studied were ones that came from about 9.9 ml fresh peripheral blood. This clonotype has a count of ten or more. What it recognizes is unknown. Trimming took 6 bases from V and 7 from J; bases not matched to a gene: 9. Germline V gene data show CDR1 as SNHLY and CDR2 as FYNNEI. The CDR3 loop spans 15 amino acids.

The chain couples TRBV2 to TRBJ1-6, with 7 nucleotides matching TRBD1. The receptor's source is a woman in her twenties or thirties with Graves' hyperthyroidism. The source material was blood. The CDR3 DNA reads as TGTGCCAGCAGAGCTCCGGGACAGAAAAATTCACCCCTCCACTTT. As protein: CASRAPGQKNSPLHF.